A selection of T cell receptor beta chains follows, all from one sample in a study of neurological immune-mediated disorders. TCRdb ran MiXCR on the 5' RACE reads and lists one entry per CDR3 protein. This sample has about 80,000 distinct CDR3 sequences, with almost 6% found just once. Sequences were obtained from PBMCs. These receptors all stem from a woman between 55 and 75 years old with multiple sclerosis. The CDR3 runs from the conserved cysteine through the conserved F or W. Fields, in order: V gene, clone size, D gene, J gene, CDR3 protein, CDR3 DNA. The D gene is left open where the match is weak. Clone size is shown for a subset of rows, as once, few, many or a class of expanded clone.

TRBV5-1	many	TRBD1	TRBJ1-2	CASSHEQGMFKGYTF	TGCGCCAGCAGCCATGAACAGGGGATGTTCAAGGGCTACACCTTC
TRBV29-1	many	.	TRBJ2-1	CSVSAGSYNEQFF	TGCAGCGTTTCGGCGGGCAGCTACAATGAGCAGTTCTTC
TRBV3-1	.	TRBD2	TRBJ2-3	CASSQVQRGGLGTQYF	TGTGCCAGCAGCCAGGTCCAGCGGGGGGGCCTGGGTACGCAGTATTTT
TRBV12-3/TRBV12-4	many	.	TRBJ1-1	CASMDGAEAFF	TGTGCCAGCATGGACGGCGCTGAAGCTTTCTTT
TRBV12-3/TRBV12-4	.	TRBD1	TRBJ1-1	CASRFRDSEAFF	TGTGCCAGCAGGTTCCGGGACAGTGAAGCTTTCTTT
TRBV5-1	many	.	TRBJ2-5	CASSLGGDETQYF	TGCGCCAGCAGCTTGGGTGGGGACGAGACCCAGTACTTC
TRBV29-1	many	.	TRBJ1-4	CSVVEGVEKLFF	TGCAGCGTTGTGGAAGGGGTAGAAAAACTGTTTTTT
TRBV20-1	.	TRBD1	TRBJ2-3	CSAKQGTYTQYF	TGCAGTGCCAAACAGGGGACCTATACGCAGTATTTT
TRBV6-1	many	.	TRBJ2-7	CASSHTTYEQYF	TGTGCCAGCAGTCACACCACCTACGAGCAGTACTTC
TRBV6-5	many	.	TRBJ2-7	CASSYRQGGEQYF	TGTGCCAGCAGTTACCGGCAGGGGGGCGAGCAGTACTTC
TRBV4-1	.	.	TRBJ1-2	CASSSNLDGRRNGYTF	TGCGCCAGCAGCTCTAACCTAGACGGAAGGAGGAATGGCTACACCTTC
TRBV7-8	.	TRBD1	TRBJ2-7	CASSLGQDREQYF	TGTGCCAGCAGCCTCGGACAGGATAGGGAGCAGTACTTC
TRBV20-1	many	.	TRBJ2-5	CSARRGTQETQYF	TGCAGTGCTAGGCGTGGGACCCAAGAGACCCAGTACTTC
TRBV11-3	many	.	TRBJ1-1	CASSQAGYGVTEAFF	TGTGCCAGCAGCCAAGCAGGGTACGGGGTGACTGAAGCTTTCTTT
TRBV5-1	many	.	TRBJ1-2	CASRQTLAGQHGYTF	TGCGCCAGCAGACAAACCCTTGCGGGACAACACGGCTACACCTTC
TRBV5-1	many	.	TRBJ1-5	CASSLVPNSNQPQHF	TGCGCCAGCAGCTTGGTGCCGAATAGCAATCAGCCCCAGCATTTT
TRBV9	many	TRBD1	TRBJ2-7	CASGRDRDSYEQYF	TGTGCCAGCGGCCGGGACAGGGATTCCTACGAGCAGTACTTC
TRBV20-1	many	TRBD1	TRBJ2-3	CSAINRGYTDTQYF	TGCAGTGCCATCAACAGGGGATACACAGATACGCAGTATTTT
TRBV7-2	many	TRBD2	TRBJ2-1	CASSLTSKQFF	TGTGCCAGCAGCTTGACTAGCAAGCAGTTCTTC
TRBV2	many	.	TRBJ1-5	CASDKGGSNQPQHF	TGTGCCAGCGATAAGGGGGGTAGCAATCAGCCCCAGCATTTT
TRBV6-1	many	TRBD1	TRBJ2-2	CASSERQGSGELFF	TGTGCCAGCAGTGAACGACAGGGTTCCGGGGAGCTGTTTTTT
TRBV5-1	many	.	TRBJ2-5	CASSSQGHETQYF	TGCGCCAGCAGCTCACAGGGCCACGAGACCCAGTACTTC
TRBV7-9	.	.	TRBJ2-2	CASSRDPNTGELFF	TGTGCCAGCAGCCGAGACCCGAACACCGGGGAGCTGTTTTTT
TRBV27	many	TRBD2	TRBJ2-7	CASSLLGSGGPEQYF	TGTGCCAGCAGTTTACTGGGTAGCGGGGGCCCCGAGCAGTACTTC
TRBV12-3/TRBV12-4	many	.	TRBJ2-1	CASSFGFPTARDEQFF	TGTGCCAGCAGTTTTGGGTTCCCCACAGCCAGGGATGAGCAGTTCTTC
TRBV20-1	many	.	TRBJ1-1	CSARVNRNTEAFF	TGCAGTGCTAGGGTCAACAGGAACACTGAAGCTTTCTTT
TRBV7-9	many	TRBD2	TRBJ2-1	CASSLPSGVSYNEQFF	TGTGCCAGCAGCTTACCTAGCGGGGTCTCCTACAATGAGCAGTTCTTC
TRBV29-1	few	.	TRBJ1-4	CSVARDTGGEKLFF	TGCAGCGTGGCCCGGGACACCGGGGGGGAAAAACTGTTTTTT
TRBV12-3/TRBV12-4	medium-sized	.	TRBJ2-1	CASSFAGAYNEQFF	TGTGCCAGCAGTTTTGCGGGTGCCTACAATGAGCAGTTCTTC
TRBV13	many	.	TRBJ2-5	CASKGYSRPAEWTQYF	TGTGCCAGCAAGGGGTACAGTCGACCTGCCGAGTGGACCCAGTACTTC